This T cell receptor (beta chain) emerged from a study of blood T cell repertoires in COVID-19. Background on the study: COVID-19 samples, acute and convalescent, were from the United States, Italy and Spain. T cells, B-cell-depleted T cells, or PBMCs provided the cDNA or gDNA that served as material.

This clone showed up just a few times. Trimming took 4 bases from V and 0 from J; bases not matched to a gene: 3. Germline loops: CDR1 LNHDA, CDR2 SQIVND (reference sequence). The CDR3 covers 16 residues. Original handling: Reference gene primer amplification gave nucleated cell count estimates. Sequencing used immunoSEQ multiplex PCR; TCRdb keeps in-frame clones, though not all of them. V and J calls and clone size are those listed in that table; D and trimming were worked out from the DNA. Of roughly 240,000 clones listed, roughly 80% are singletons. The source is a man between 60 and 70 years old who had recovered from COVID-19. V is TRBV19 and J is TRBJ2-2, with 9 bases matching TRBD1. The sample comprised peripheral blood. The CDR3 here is CASSKTGGTNTGELFF. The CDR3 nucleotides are TGTGCCAGTAGTAAGACAGGGGGAACGAACACCGGGGAGCTGTTTTTT.